The entry below describes one TCR beta chain. Antigen specificity is unknown. The record originates from a study of shared clonotypes between healthy human individuals. The CDR3 contains 18 residues. V shed 7 bases, J shed 4 bases, and the junction held 20 bases outside the gene matches. Germline V CDR1 and CDR2: WSHSY, SAAADI. Study-wide points: Investigators expected sequencing depth to affect clonotype sharing among donors.

Profiling relied on immunoSEQ multiplex PCR, and the TCRdb table lists in-frame clones only, not all of them. Here the sample spans over a million clones, roughly 97% being singletons. The sample taken for sequencing was naive CD4+ T cells sorted from blood. Described subset: CD45RA+ positively selected. The TCR comes from a man under 40 in good health. The chain recombines TRBV10-2 with TRBJ2-3, with TRBD2 identical over 7 bases. This CDR3 reads CASTDWGGRRGRSDTQYF. The CDR3 DNA reads as TGCGCCAGCACCGATTGGGGGGGGAGAAGGGGTCGGTCAGATACGCAGTATTTT.